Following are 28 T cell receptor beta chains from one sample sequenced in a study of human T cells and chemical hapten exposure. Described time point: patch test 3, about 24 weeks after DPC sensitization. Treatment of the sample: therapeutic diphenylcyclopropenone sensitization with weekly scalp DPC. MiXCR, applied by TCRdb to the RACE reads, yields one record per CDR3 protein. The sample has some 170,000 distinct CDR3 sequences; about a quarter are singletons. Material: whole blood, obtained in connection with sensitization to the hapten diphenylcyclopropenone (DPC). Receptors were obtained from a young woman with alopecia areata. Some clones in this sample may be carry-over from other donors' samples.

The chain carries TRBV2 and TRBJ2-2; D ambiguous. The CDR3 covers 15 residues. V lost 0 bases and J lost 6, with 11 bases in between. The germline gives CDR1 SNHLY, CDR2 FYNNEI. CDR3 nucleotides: TGTGCCAGCAGTGAAGCAGGTTGGGTTCCCGGGGAGCTGTTTTTT. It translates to CASSEAGWVPGELFF.

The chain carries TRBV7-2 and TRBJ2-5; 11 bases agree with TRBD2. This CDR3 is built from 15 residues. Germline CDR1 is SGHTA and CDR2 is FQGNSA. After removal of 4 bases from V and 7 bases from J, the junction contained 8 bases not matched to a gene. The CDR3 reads CASSSSGGPQGTQYF. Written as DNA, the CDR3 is TGTGCCAGCAGCTCTAGCGGGGGGCCGCAGGGGACCCAGTACTTC. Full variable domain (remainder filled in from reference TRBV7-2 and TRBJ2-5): GAGVSQSPSNKVTEKGKDVELRCDPISGHTALYWYRQSLGQGLEFLIYFQGNSAPDKSGLPSDRFSAERTGGSVSTLTIQRTQQEDSAVYLCASSSSGGPQGTQYFGPGTRLLVL.

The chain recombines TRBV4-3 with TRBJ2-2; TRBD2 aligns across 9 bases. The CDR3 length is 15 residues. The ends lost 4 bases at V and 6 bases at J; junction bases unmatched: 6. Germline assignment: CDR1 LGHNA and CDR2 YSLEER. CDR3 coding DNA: TGCGCCAGCAGCCGGGCTAGCGGGGACGCCGGGGAGCTGTTTTTT. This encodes CASSRASGDAGELFF.

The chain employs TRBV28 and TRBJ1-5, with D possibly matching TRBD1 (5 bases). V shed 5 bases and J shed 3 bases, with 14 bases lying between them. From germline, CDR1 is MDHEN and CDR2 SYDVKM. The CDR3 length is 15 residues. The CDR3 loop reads CASSRGSGVNQPQHF. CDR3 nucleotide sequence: TGTGCCAGCAGTCGGGGGTCCGGGGTCAATCAGCCCCAGCATTTT. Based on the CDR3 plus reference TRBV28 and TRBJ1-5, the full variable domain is DVKVTQSSRYLVKRTGEKVFLECVQDMDHENMFWYRQDPGLGLRLIYFSYDVKMKEKGDIPEGYSVSREKKERFSLILESASTNQTSMYLCASSRGSGVNQPQHFGDGTRLSIL.

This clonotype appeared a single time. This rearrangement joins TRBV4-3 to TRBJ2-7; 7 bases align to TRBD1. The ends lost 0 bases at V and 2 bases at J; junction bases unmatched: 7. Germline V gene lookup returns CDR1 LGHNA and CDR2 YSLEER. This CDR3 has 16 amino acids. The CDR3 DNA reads TGCGCCAGCAGCCAAGATAAGGGGACAGCAACCTACGAGCAGTACTTC. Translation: CASSQDKGTATYEQYF.

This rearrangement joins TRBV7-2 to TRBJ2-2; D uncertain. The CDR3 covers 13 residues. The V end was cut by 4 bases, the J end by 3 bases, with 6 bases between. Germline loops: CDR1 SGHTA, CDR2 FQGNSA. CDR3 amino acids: CASSSIHTGELFF. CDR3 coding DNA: TGTGCCAGCAGCTCTATACACACCGGGGAGCTGTTTTTT.

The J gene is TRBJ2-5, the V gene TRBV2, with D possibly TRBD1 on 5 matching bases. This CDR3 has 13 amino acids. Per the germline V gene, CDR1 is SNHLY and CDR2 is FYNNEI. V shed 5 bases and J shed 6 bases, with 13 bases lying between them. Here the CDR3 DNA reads TGTGCCAGCAGTCCACGCCAGGGAAAGACCCAGTACTTC. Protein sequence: CASSPRQGKTQYF.

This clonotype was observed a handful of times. CDR3 sequence (DNA): TGTGCCAGCAGTTTCCCGGGGGGCGAGCAGTACTTC. It specifies CASSFPGGEQYF. V usage is TRBV12-3 or TRBV12-4 and J usage is TRBJ2-7; TRBD2 matches 7 bases. Losses at the gene ends were 3 bases for V and 6 bases for J; bases not matched to a gene: 2. The CDR3 loop spans 12 amino acids.

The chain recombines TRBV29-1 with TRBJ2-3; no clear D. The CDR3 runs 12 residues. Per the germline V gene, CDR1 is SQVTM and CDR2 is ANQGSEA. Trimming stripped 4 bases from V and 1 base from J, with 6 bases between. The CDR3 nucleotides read TGCAGCGTTGCGGGCGGCACAGATACGCAGTATTTT. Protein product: CSVAGGTDTQYF.

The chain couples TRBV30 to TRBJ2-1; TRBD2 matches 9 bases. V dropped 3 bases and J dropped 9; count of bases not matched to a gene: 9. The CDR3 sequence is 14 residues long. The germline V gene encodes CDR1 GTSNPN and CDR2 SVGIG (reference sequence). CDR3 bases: TGTGCCTGGAGAGGTGGCGGGAGGGGAAGTGAGCAGTTCTTC. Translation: CAWRGGGRGSEQFF. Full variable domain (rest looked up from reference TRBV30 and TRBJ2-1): SQTIHQWPATLVQPVGSPLSLECTVEGTSNPNLYWYRQAAGRGLQLLFYSVGIGQISSEVPQNLSASRPQDRQFILSSKKLLLSDSGFYLCAWRGGGRGSEQFFGPGTRLTVL.

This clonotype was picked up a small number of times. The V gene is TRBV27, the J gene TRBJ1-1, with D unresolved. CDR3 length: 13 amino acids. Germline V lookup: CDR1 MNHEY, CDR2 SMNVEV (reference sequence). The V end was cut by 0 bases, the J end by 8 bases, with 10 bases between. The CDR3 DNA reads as TGTGCCAGCAGTTTATCGTATCCGCGCGAAGCTTTCTTT. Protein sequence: CASSLSYPREAFF.

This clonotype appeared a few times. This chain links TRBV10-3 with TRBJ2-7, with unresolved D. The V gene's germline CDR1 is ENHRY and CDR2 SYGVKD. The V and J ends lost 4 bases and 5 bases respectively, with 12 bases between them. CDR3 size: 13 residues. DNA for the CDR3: TGTGCCATCAGTGTATCCCCCGGTGACGAGCAGTACTTC. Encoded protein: CAISVSPGDEQYF.

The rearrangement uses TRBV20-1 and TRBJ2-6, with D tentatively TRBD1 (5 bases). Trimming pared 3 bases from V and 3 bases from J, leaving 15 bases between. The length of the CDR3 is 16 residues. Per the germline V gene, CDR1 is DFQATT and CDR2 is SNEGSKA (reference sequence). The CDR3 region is CSASAAGSDGANVLTF. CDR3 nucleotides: TGCAGTGCTAGTGCGGCAGGGTCGGATGGGGCCAACGTCCTGACTTTC.

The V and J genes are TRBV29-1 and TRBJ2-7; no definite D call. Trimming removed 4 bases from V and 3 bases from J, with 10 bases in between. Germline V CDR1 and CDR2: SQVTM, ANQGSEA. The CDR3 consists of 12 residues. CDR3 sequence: CSVGAGSYEQYF. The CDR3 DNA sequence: TGCAGCGTTGGAGCAGGAAGCTACGAGCAGTACTTC.

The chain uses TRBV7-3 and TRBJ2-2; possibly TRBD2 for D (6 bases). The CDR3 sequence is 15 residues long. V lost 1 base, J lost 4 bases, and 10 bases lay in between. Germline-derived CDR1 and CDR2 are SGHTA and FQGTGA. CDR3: CASSLNSGGTGELFF. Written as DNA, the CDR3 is TGTGCCAGCAGCTTAAATAGCGGAGGCACCGGGGAGCTGTTTTTT.

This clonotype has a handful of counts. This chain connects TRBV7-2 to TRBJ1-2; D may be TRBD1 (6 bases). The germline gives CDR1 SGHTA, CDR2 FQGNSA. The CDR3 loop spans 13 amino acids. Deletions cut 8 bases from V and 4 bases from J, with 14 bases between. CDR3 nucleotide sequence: TGTGCCAGCGGACGGGACACCTCCTATGGCTACACCTTC. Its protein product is CASGRDTSYGYTF.

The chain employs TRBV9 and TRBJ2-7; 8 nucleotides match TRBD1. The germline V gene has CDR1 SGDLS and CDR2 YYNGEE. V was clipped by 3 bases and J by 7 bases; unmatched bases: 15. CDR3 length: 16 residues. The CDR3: CASSAGTGTGGTEQYF. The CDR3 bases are TGTGCCAGCAGCGCGGGGACCGGGACAGGTGGGACGGAGCAGTACTTC.

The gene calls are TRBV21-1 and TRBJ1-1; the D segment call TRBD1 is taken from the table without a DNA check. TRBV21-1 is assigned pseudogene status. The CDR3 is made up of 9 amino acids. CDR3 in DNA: TGTGCCAGCAGGGGACAGGGCTTCTTT. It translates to CASRGQGFF.

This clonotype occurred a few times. The CDR3 loop is CSLLAGTDTQYF. The CDR3 DNA is TGCAGCCTCCTAGCGGGCACAGATACGCAGTATTTT. The gene calls are TRBV29-1 and TRBJ2-3; 7 nucleotides line up with TRBD2. V was pared by 8 bases and J by 1 base, with 3 bases of the junction left unmatched. This CDR3 is built from 12 residues. The germline CDR1 and CDR2 sequences are SQVTM and ANQGSEA.

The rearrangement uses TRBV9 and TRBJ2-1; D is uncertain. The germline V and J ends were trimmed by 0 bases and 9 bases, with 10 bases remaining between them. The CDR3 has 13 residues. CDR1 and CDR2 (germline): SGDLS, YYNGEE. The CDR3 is CASSVVENGEQFF. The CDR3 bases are TGTGCCAGCAGCGTAGTAGAAAATGGTGAGCAGTTCTTC.

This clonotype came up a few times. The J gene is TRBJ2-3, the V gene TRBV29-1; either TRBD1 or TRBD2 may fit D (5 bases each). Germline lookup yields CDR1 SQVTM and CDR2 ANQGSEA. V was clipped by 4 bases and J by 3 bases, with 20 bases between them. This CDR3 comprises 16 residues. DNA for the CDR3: TGCAGCGTTGGAGGTAATATGAGGGGCGCGACAGATACGCAGTATTTT. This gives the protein CSVGGNMRGATDTQYF.

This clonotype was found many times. The CDR3 region is CASIVGSPNTGELFF. The CDR3, as DNA: TGTGCCAGCATTGTGGGGAGCCCAAACACCGGGGAGCTGTTTTTT. This chain uses TRBV7-2 with TRBJ2-2, with D tentatively TRBD2 (5 bases). The CDR3 runs 15 residues. The V end lost 7 bases, the J end lost 2 bases, and 14 bases lay between the germline ends. Germline V gene sequence: CDR1 SGHTA, CDR2 FQGNSA.

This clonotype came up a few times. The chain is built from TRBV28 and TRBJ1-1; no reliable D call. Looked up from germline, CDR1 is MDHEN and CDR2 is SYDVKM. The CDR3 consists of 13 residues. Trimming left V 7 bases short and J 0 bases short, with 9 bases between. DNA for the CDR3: TGTGCCAGCACCGACAAGGTGAACACTGAAGCTTTCTTT. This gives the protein CASTDKVNTEAFF.

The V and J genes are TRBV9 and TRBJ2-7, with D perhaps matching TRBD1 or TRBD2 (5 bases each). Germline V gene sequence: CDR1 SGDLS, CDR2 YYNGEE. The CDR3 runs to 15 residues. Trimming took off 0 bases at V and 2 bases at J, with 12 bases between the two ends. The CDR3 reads CASSVAGTGTYEQYF. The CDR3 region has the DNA TGTGCCAGCAGCGTAGCAGGGACGGGAACCTACGAGCAGTACTTC.

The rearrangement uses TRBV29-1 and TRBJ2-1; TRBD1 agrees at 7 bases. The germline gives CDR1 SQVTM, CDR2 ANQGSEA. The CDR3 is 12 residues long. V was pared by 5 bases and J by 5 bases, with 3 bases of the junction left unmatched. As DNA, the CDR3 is TGCAGCGTTAAGGACAGGCACAATGAGCAGTTCTTC. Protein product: CSVKDRHNEQFF.

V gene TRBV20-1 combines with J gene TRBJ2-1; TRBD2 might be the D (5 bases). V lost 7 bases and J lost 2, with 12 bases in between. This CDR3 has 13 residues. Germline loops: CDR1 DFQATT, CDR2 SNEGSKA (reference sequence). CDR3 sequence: CSVGSVAYNEQFF. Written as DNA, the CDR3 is TGCAGTGTAGGGAGCGTGGCCTACAATGAGCAGTTCTTC.

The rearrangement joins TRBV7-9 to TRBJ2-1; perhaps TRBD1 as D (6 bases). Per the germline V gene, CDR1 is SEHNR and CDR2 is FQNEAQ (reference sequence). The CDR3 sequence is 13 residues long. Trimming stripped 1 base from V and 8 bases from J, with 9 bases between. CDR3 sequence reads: CASSLGSGDEQFF. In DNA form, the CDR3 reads TGTGCCAGCAGCTTAGGTTCAGGGGATGAGCAGTTCTTC.

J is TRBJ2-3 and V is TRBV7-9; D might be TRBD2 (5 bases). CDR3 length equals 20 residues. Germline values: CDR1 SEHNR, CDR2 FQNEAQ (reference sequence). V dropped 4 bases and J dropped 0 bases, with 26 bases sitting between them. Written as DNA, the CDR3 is TGTGCCAGCAGCTCCCCCCTGTGGGAGACTCTCCAAGGAAGCACAGATACGCAGTATTTT. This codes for CASSSPLWETLQGSTDTQYF.